The TCR beta chain under discussion was sequenced for a study of blood T cell repertoires in COVID-19. V was pared by 4 bases and J by 2 bases, with 10 bases between. In germline, CDR1 is SGHRS, CDR2 YFSETQ. The CDR3 is 15 amino acids. Produced via immunoSEQ multiplex PCR; TCRdb's table is partial and in-frame only. The sample carries about 220,000 clones, 70% to 85% recorded once. Which cohort a participant joined came from the clinical history participants gave. The sample comprised PBMCs or T cells enriched from blood (not recorded which). The chain joins TRBV5-1 to TRBJ1-6; D possibly corresponds to TRBD1 (5 bases). This receptor was obtained from a woman between 55 and 75 years old who had recovered from COVID-19. The CDR3 sequence is CASSVDSAYNSPLHF. The CDR3 DNA is TGCGCCAGCAGCGTAGACAGCGCCTATAATTCACCCCTCCACTTT. Combining the CDR3 with reference TRBV5-1 and TRBJ1-6 gives the whole variable domain KAGVTQTPRYLIKTRGQQVTLSCSPISGHRSVSWYQQTPGQGLQFLFEYFSETQRNKGNFPGRFSGRQFSNSRSEMNVSTLELGDSALYLCASSVDSAYNSPLHFGNGTRLTVT.